This entry features one T cell receptor (beta chain) sequence. This record comes from a study of OX40 agonist ivuxolimab in advanced cancers. Per germline, CDR1 WNHNN and CDR2 SYGVQD (reference sequence). The CDR3 runs 15 residues. V lost 5 bases and J 7 bases, leaving 18 bases between the germline ends. Method: immunoSEQ multiplex PCR; TCRdb's copy keeps in-frame clones and lacks some. The sample lists tens of thousands of clones; 86% were seen once. The chain couples TRBV10-1 to TRBJ2-1; perhaps D is TRBD1 or TRBD2 (5 bases each). Sequencing was performed on CD4+ or CD8+ T cells sorted from blood, taken in a trial of the OX40 agonist ivuxolimab. The clonotype comes from an adult with an advanced solid tumor such as melanoma, head and neck, liver or kidney cancer. The CDR3 DNA is TGCGCCAGCAGTACCACCGGGACCCCGCGAAATGAGCAGTTCTTC. Its protein is CASSTTGTPRNEQFF.